The rows below give T cell receptor beta chains drawn from one sample of a study of T cells in Graves' hyperthyroidism and ophthalmopathy. A single record per CDR3 protein comes from TCRdb applying MiXCR to the multiplex PCR reads. Among hundreds of thousands of distinct CDR3 sequences listed, approximately 40% were seen once. The sequencing input was blood. The source is a woman aged 40 to 49 with Graves' hyperthyroidism. Each CDR3 is given with its conserved first and last residue. The D gene is left open where the match is weak. Only some rows state a clone size, as once, few, many or a class for expanded clones.

D gene,clone size,CDR3 length,V gene,J gene,CDR3 protein,CDR3 DNA
.,many,14,TRBV7-2,TRBJ2-7,CASSFRQLTYEQYF,TGTGCCAGCAGCTTCAGACAGTTAACCTACGAGCAGTACTTC
TRBD1,few,16,TRBV25-1,TRBJ1-2,CASSLDADRLNYGYTF,TGTGCCAGCAGCTTGGATGCGGACAGGTTAAACTATGGCTACACCTTC
.,.,11,TRBV29-1,TRBJ2-7,CSVEEGLEQYF,TGCAGCGTTGAGGAGGGGCTCGAGCAGTACTTC
.,.,15,TRBV7-9,TRBJ2-7,CASSPLGVGNYEQYF,TGTGCCAGCAGCCCCTTGGGGGTTGGTAACTACGAGCAGTACTTC
.,.,13,TRBV20-1,TRBJ2-2,CSARRPDTGELFF,TGCAGTGCTAGACGACCAGACACCGGGGAGCTGTTTTTT
.,few,16,TRBV7-8,TRBJ2-2,CASSSPPPGAAGELFF,TGTGCCAGCAGCTCACCCCCCCCAGGGGCGGCCGGGGAGCTGTTTTTT
.,many,12,TRBV29-1,TRBJ1-4,CSVRTTNEKLFF,TGCAGCGTTCGTACAACTAATGAAAAACTGTTTTTT
TRBD1,many,11,TRBV29-1,TRBJ1-2,CSVVGGWGYTF,TGCAGCGTTGTAGGGGGCTGGGGCTACACCTTC
.,many,14,TRBV6-1,TRBJ1-2,CASSEDSSAYGYTF,TGTGCCAGCAGTGAAGACTCATCTGCCTATGGCTACACCTTC
TRBD1,few,14,TRBV6-1,TRBJ1-4,CASNPGGEQEKLFF,TGTGCCAGCAACCCAGGGGGAGAACAAGAAAAACTGTTTTTT
.,few,16,TRBV6-4,TRBJ1-1,CASSARNRQSNTEAFF,TGTGCCAGCAGTGCCCGAAACAGGCAATCGAACACTGAAGCTTTCTTT
.,once,14,TRBV24-1,TRBJ1-2,CATSDETGFDGYTF,TGTGCCACCAGTGATGAAACAGGGTTCGATGGCTACACCTTC
.,.,15,TRBV7-8,TRBJ2-2,CAGSSPSQITGELFF,TGTGCCGGCAGCTCTCCCTCACAGATCACCGGGGAGCTGTTTTTT
.,.,15,TRBV10-2,TRBJ1-1,CATQPGRARATEAFF,TGCGCCACCCAACCGGGCAGGGCCAGGGCCACTGAAGCTTTCTTT
.,.,16,TRBV24-1,TRBJ2-7,CATSDRGPTISYEQYF,TGTGCCACCAGTGACAGGGGACCGACCATCTCCTACGAGCAGTACTTC
.,few,13,TRBV28,TRBJ2-7,CATTPGQHYEQYF,TGTGCCACCACCCCCGGACAGCACTACGAGCAGTACTTC
.,.,14,TRBV12-3/TRBV12-4,TRBJ1-4,CASSRGGFDEKLFF,TGTGCCAGCAGTCGTGGGGGCTTTGATGAAAAACTGTTTTTT
.,.,14,TRBV6-5,TRBJ1-2,CASSYSTKGGDHTF,TGTGCCAGCAGTTATTCGACCAAAGGGGGGGATCACACCTTC
TRBD1,few,16,TRBV4-3,TRBJ1-3,CASSTAGTGTGNTIYF,TGCGCCAGCAGCACTGCCGGGACAGGGACTGGAAACACCATATATTTT
.,many,16,TRBV7-2,TRBJ1-2,CASSFVWVAWFYGYTF,TGTGCCAGCAGCTTCGTTTGGGTAGCCTGGTTCTATGGCTACACCTTC
.,few,15,TRBV5-5,TRBJ2-7,CASSSQARGSGEQYF,TGTGCCAGCAGCTCCCAAGCCAGGGGTTCGGGAGAGCAGTACTTC
.,.,11,TRBV9,TRBJ2-7,CARKESYEQYF,TGTGCTAGGAAGGAGTCCTACGAGCAGTACTTC
TRBD1,many,20,TRBV29-1,TRBJ1-1,CSVEDQRLWRRTGNYLEAFF,TGCAGCGTTGAAGATCAAAGACTGTGGAGGCGGACAGGGAATTACCTTGAAGCTTTCTTT
.,.,12,TRBV7-7,TRBJ2-7,CASSMRAAEQYF,TGTGCTAGCAGCATGAGAGCGGCGGAGCAGTACTTC
.,few,14,TRBV6-5,TRBJ2-5,CASTVDSLHETQYF,TGTGCCAGCACCGTGGACAGCCTCCACGAGACCCAGTACTTC
TRBD1,many,13,TRBV19,TRBJ2-5,CASSRTGGETQYF,TGTGCCAGTAGTCGGACAGGGGGAGAGACCCAGTACTTC
TRBD2,.,14,TRBV2,TRBJ2-5,CASSLRGTRRNQYF,TGTGCCAGCAGTTTGAGGGGGACTAGGCGGAACCAGTACTTC
.,many,13,TRBV29-1,TRBJ2-7,CSVEGRESYEQYF,TGCAGCGTAGAGGGCAGGGAATCCTACGAGCAGTACTTC
.,many,13,TRBV24-1,TRBJ1-2,CATSANSNYGYTF,TGTGCCACCAGTGCGAATTCTAACTATGGCTACACCTTC
.,many,11,TRBV20-1,TRBJ1-2,CSASVNYGYTF,TGCAGTGCTAGCGTTAACTATGGCTACACCTTC
TRBD2,.,15,TRBV13,TRBJ2-7,CASSGTSGSLDEQYF,TGTGCCAGCAGTGGGACTAGCGGGAGCTTAGACGAGCAGTACTTC
.,.,17,TRBV28,TRBJ2-6,CASSAHPLSSGANVLTF,TGTGCCAGCAGTGCCCACCCCCTGAGCTCTGGGGCCAACGTCCTGACTTTC
.,many,15,TRBV6-5,TRBJ1-6,CASSSFFRGNSPLHF,TGTGCCAGCAGTTCTTTCTTTAGGGGTAATTCACCCCTCCACTTT